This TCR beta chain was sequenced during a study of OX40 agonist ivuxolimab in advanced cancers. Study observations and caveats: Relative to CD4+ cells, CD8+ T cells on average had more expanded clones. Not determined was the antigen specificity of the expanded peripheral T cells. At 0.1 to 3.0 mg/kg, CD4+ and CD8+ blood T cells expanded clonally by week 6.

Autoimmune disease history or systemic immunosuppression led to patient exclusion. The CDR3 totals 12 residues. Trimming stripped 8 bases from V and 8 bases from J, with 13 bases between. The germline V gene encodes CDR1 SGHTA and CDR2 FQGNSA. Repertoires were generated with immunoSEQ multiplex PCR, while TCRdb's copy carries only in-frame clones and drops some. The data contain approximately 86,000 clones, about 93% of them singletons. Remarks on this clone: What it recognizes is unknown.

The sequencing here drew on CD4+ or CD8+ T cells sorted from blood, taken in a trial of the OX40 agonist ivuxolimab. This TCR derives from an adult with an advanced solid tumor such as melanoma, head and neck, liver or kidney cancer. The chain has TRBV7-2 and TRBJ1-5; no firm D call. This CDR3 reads CASQLNGEPQHF. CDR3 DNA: TGTGCCAGCCAGCTCAACGGGGAGCCCCAGCATTTT.